This record looks at one T cell receptor beta chain sequence and its context. Profiled with immunoSEQ multiplex PCR; TCRdb holds only in-frame clones, not every one. Altogether 120,000 or so clones are present, more than 95% being singletons, with the ten largest covering 1.5% to 2%. The source of the sample is a study of cytomegalovirus exposure and HLA in healthy donors. Losses at the gene ends were 0 bases for V and 4 bases for J; bases not matched to a gene: 2. This CDR3 has 14 residues. Germline-derived CDR1 and CDR2 are LNHDA and SQIVND (reference sequence). The chain has TRBV19 and TRBJ1-2; 7 bases line up with TRBD1. This TCR derives from a man between 18 and 29 years old in good health and CMV-seronegative. Sequencing input: PBMCs. The CDR3 reads CASSIDGTVYGYTF. CDR3 nucleotide sequence: TGTGCCAGTAGTATAGATGGGACAGTCTATGGCTACACCTTC.